The source of this T cell receptor beta chain is a study of PD-1 blockade in classical Hodgkin lymphoma. Broader study findings: Newly diagnosed patients were said to have less baseline TCR diversity than healthy donors did. At C4D1, TCR diversity had climbed significantly for CD4+ cells, though not for CD8+ cells. Repertoire differences lack defined causes, possibly disease activity or prior therapy.

V was clipped by 5 bases and J by 8 bases, with 15 bases between them. Germline V gene lookup returns CDR1 SGHTA and CDR2 FQGNSA. CDR3 length: 13 amino acids. In the case of this clone: Its matching antigen is unknown.

All the patients suffered relapse after autologous stem cell transplantation, and brentuximab vedotin exposure differed. Measured with immunoSEQ multiplex PCR; TCRdb has only the in-frame clones, and not every one. This sample carries roughly 150,000 clones, just under 80% of them seen once, and the ten largest clones take 7.5% to 9.5%. Sequencing was performed on peripheral blood mononuclear cells (PBMCs), taken before the second cycle of nivolumab. The chain recombines TRBV7-2 with TRBJ1-2, with D possibly being TRBD1 (6 bases). This clonotype originated in a human donor with classical Hodgkin lymphoma. The CDR3 nucleotides read TGTGCCAGCAGCCTCAGGACAGCTCCCGGCTACACCTTC. This codes for CASSLRTAPGYTF.